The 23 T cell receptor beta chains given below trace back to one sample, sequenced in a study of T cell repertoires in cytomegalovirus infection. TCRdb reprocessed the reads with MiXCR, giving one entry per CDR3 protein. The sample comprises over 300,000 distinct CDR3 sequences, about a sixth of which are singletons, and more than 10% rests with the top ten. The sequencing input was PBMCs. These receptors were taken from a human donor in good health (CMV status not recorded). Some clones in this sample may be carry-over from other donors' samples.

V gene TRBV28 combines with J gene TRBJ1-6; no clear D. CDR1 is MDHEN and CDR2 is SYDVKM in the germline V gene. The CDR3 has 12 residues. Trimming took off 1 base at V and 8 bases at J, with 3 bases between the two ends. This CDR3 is CASSLLHSPLHF. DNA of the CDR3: TGTGCCAGCAGTTTATTGCATTCACCCCTCCACTTT.

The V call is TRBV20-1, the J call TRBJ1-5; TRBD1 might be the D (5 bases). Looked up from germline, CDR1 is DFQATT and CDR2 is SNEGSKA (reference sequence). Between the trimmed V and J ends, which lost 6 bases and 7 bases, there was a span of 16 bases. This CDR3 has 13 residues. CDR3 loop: CSAPSRVGQPQHF. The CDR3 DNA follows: TGCAGTGCCCCCTCCAGGGTCGGACAGCCCCAGCATTTT.

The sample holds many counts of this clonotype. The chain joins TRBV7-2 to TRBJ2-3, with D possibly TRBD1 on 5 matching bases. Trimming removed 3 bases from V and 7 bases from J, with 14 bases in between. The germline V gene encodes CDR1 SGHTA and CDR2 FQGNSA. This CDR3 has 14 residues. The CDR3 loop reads CASSFGQGGNTQYF. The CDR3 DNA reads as TGTGCCAGCAGCTTCGGGCAGGGCGGAAATACGCAGTATTTT.

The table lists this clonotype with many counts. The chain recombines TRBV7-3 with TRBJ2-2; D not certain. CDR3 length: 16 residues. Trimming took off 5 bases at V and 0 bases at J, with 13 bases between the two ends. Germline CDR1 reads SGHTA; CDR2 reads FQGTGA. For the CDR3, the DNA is TGTGCCAGCAGCCTCCGGAGAAAACCGAACACCGGGGAGCTGTTTTTT. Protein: CASSLRRKPNTGELFF.

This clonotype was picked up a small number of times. The DNA of the CDR3 is TGTGCCAGCAGTCCACAATGGAACGAGCAGTACTTC. Protein sequence: CASSPQWNEQYF. This chain links TRBV28 with TRBJ2-7; D is unclear. V lost 5 bases and J lost 5, with 10 bases in between. CDR1 and CDR2 (germline): MDHEN, SYDVKM. This CDR3 spans 12 amino acids.

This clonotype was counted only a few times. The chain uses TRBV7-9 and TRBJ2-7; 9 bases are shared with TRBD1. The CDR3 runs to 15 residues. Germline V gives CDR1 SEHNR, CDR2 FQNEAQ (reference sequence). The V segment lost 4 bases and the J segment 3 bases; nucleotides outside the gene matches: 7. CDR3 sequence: CASSYSGTGNYEQYF. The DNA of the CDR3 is TGTGCCAGCAGCTATTCCGGGACAGGGAACTACGAGCAGTACTTC.

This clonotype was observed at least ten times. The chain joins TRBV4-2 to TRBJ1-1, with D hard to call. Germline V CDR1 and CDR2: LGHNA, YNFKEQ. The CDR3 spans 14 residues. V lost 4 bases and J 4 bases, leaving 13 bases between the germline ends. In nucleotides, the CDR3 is TGTGCCAGCAGCCCCCAGCAGGTAGGCACTGAAGCTTTCTTT. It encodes CASSPQQVGTEAFF.

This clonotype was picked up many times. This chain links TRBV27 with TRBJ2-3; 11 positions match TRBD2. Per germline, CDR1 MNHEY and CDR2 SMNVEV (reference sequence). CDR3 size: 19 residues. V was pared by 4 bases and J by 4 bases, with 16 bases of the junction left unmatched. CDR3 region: CASSSRSALAGVFADTQYF. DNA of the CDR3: TGTGCCAGCAGTTCACGATCCGCACTAGCGGGGGTCTTCGCAGATACGCAGTATTTT.

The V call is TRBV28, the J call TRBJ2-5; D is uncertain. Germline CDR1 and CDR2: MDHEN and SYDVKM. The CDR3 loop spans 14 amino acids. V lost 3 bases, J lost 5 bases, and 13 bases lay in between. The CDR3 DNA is TGTGCCAGCAGTTTGTTTCGGAACCGGGAGACCCAGTACTTC. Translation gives CASSLFRNRETQYF.

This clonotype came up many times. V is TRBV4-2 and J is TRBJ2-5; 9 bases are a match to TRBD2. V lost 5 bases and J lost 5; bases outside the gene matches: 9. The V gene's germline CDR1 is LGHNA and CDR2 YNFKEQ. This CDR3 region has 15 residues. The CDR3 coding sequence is TGTGCCAGCAGCTTAGTAGCGGGGGAACTGGAGACCCAGTACTTC. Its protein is CASSLVAGELETQYF.

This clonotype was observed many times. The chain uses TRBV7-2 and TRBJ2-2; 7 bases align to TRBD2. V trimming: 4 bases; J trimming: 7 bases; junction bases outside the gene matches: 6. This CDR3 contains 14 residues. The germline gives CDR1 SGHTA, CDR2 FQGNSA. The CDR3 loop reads CASSSNGGDGELFF. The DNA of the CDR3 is TGTGCCAGCAGCTCGAATGGGGGGGACGGGGAGCTGTTTTTT.

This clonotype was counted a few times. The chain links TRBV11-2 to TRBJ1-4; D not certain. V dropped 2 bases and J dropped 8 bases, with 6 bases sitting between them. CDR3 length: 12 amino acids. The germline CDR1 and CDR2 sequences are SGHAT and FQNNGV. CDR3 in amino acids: CASSLLSEKLFF. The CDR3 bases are TGTGCCAGCAGCTTACTGTCCGAAAAACTGTTTTTT. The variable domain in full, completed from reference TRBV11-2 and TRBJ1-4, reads EAGVAQSPRYKIIEKRQSVAFWCNPISGHATLYWYQQILGQGPKLLIQFQNNGVVDDSQLPKDRFSAERLKGVDSTLKIQPAKLEDSAVYLCASSLLSEKLFFGSGTQLSVL.

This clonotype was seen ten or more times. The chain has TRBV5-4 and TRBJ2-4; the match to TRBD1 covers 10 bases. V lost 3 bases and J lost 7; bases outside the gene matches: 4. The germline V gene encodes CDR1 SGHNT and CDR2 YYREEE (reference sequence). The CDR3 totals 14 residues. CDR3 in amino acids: CASSSRDRGNIQYF. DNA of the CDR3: TGTGCCAGCAGCTCCCGGGACAGGGGCAACATTCAGTACTTC.

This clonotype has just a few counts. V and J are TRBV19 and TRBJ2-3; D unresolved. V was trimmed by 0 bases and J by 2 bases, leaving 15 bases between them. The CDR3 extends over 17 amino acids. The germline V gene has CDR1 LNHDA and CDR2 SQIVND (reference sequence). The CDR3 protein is CASSIDLGTADTDTQYF. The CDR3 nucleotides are TGTGCCAGTAGTATAGATTTAGGCACAGCAGACACAGATACGCAGTATTTT.

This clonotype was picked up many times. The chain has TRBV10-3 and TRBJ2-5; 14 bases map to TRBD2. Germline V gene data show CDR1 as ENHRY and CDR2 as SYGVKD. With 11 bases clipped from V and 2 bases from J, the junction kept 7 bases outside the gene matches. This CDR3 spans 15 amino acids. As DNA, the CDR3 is TGTGCCTCGGGGACTAGCGGGGGCTTTCAAGAGACCCAGTACTTC. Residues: CASGTSGGFQETQYF.

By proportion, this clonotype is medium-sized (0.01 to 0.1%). The CDR3 reads CASSPLGGGHEDTQYF. The CDR3 DNA sequence: TGTGCCAGCAGCCCCCTGGGCGGGGGGCATGAGGATACGCAGTATTTT. This chain connects TRBV7-2 to TRBJ2-3; 8 nucleotides agree with TRBD2. CDR1 is SGHTA, CDR2 FQGNSA, per germline. CDR3 length equals 16 residues. V dropped 5 bases and J dropped 6; count of bases not matched to a gene: 13.

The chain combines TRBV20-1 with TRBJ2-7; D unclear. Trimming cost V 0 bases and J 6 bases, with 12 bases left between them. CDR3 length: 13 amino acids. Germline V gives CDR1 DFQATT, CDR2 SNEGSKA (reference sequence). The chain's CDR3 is CSARDRGSAEQYF. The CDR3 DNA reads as TGCAGTGCTAGAGATCGAGGCAGCGCCGAGCAGTACTTC.

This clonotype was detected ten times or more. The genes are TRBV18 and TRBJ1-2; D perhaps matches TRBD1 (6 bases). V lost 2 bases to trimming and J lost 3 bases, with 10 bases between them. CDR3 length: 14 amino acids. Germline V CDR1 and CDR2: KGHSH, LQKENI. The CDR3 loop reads CASSPGGQDYGYTF. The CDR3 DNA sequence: TGTGCCAGCTCACCAGGGGGGCAGGACTATGGCTACACCTTC. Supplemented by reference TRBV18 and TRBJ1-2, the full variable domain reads NAGVMQNPRHLVRRRGQEARLRCSPMKGHSHVYWYRQLPEEGLKFMVYLQKENIIDESGMPKERFSAEFPKEGPSILRIQQVVRGDSAAYFCASSPGGQDYGYTFGSGTRLTVV.

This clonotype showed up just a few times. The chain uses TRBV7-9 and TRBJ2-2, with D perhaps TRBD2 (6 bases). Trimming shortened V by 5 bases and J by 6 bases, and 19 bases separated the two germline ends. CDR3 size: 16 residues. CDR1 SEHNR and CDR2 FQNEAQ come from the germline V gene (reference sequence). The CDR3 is CASSGGGTRRAGELFF. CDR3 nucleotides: TGTGCCAGCAGCGGAGGAGGGACCCGGCGGGCCGGGGAGCTGTTTTTT. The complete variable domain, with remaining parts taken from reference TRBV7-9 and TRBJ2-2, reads DTGVSQNPRHKITKRGQNVTFRCDPISEHNRLYWYRQTLGQGPEFLTYFQNEAQLEKSRLLSDRFSAERPKGSFSTLEIQRTEQGDSAMYLCASSGGGTRRAGELFFGEGSRLTVL.

DNA for the CDR3: TGTGCCAGCAGTTCAACGACATACCCCACAGATACGCAGTATTTT. This codes for CASSSTTYPTDTQYF. This rearrangement joins TRBV7-6 to TRBJ2-3; no definite D call. Between the trimmed V and J ends, which lost 6 bases and 2 bases, there was a span of 15 bases. CDR3 length: 15 residues. The germline V gene has CDR1 SGHVS and CDR2 FNYEAQ.

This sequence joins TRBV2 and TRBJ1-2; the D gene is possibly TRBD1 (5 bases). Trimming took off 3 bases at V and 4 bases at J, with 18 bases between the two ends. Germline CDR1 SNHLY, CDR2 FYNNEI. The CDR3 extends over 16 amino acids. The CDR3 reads CASSEESTRQGYGYTF. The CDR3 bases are TGTGCCAGCAGTGAGGAAAGTACAAGGCAGGGCTATGGCTACACCTTC.

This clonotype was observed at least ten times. The CDR3 bases are TGTGCCAGCAGCTTAGTACAGGGTGTAGGCTATGGCTACACCTTC. It is translated as CASSLVQGVGYGYTF. This rearrangement joins TRBV7-2 to TRBJ1-2; tentatively, D is TRBD1 (6 bases). The CDR3 runs 15 residues. The V end lost 1 base, the J end lost 4 bases, and 13 bases lay between the germline ends. CDR1 is SGHTA, CDR2 FQGNSA, per germline.

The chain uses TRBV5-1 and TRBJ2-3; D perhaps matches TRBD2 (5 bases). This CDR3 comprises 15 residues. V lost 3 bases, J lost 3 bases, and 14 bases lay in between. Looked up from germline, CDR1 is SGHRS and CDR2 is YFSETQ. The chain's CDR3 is CASSSGNHWTDTQYF. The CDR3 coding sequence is TGCGCCAGCAGCTCCGGGAACCATTGGACAGATACGCAGTATTTT.